A few counts support the clone carrying this T cell receptor beta chain. Its antigen is as yet unknown. This sample stems from a study of cytomegalovirus exposure and HLA in healthy donors. About the research overall: About 80 million unique TCR sequences came from HLA-typed donors in an early release. Researchers found that just over 80% of 398 genotyped donors fell within the Caucasian-associated ancestry cluster.

13 Jbeta primers and 60 Vbeta primers were used for the PCR. This table comes from immunoSEQ multiplex PCR, and its TCRdb copy is limited to in-frame clones, with some not included. The sample lists around 120,000 clones; around a tenth were seen once. Study conclusions and caveats: A later analysis found common viral pathogens apparently linked to several of the most significant clusters.

The sample comprised PBMCs. The receptor comes from a man aged 25-45 years in good health and CMV-seronegative.

In DNA form, the CDR3 reads TGTGCCAGCAGTTCCCCGGGACACATAGACTACGAGCAGTACTTC. Translation gives CASSSPGHIDYEQYF. The chain joins TRBV6-6 to TRBJ2-7; D may be TRBD1 (6 bases). Germline lookup yields CDR1 MNHNY and CDR2 SVGAGI (reference sequence). This CDR3 contains 15 residues. V lost 4 bases and J lost 3, with 16 bases in between.